This record covers a single T cell receptor beta chain. Its antigen target is currently unknown. The sample was run on an Illumina MiSeq. TCRdb reprocessed the reads, and each CDR3 protein sequence is entered once, without DNA. This specimen's table enumerates about 5,000 distinct CDR3 sequences. Of the sample, over 4.5% is held by the ten largest clones. The data stem from a study of diagnostic markers for celiac disease (dated by TCRdb to the early 2020s). The CDR3 starts with the cysteine, ends with the phenylalanine, and has 14 residues. The DNA is unrecorded. The germline V gene (reference sequence) supplies CDR1 MNHEY and CDR2 SMNVEV.

The rearranged segments are TRBV27 and TRBJ2-1; TCRdb picks TRBD1, but there is no DNA to check that call. The specimen sequenced was either unsorted cells or a sorted T cell fraction (not recorded which). This clonotype was sampled from a human donor. This table probably holds off-target reads from a library built for another chain. CDR3 sequence: CASTSQSPTGEQFF.